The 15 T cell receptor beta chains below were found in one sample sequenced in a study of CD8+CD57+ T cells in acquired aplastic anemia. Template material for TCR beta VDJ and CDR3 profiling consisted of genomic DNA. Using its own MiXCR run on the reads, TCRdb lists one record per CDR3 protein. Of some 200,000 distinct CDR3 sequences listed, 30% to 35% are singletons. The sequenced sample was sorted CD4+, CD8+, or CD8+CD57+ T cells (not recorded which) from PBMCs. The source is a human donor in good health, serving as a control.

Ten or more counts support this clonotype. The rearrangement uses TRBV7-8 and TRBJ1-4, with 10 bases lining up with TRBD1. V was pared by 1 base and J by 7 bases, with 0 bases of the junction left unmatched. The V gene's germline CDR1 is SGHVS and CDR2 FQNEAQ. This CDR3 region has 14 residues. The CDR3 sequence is CASSLGTGGEKLFF. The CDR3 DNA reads TGTGCCAGCAGCTTAGGGACAGGGGGTGAAAAACTGTTTTTT.

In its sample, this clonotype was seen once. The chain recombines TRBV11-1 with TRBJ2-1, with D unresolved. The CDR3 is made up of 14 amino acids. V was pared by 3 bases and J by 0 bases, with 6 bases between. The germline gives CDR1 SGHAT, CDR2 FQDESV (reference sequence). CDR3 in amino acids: CASSFASSYNEQFF. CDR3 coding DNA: TGTGCCAGCAGCTTTGCAAGCTCCTACAATGAGCAGTTCTTC.

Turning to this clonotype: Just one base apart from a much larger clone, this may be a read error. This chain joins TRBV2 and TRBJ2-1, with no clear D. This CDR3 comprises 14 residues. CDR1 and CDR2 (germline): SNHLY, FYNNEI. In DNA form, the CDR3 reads TGTGCCAGCAGCAGGTCAGTTTACTACAATGAGCAGCTCTTC. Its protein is CASSRSVYYNEQLF. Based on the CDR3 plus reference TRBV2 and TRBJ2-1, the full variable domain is EPEVTQTPSHQVTQMGQEVILRCVPISNHLYFYWYRQILGQKVEFLVSFYNNEISEKSEIFDDQFSVERPDGSNFTLKIRSTKLEDSAMYFCASSRSVYYNEQLFGPGTRLTVL.

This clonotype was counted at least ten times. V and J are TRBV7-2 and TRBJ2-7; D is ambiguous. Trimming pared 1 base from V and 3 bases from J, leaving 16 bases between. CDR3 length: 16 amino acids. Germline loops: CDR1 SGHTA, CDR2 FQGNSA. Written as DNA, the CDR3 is TGTGCCAGCAGCTTAGTGCGCGTGACGAGCGTCTACGAGCAGTACTTC. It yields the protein CASSLVRVTSVYEQYF.

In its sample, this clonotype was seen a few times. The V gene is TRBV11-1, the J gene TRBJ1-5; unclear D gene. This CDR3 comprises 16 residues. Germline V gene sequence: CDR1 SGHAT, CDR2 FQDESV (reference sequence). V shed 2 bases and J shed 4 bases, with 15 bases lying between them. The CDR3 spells CASSLRFLGRNQPQHF. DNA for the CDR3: TGTGCCAGCAGCTTACGTTTCCTAGGGCGTAATCAGCCCCAGCATTTT. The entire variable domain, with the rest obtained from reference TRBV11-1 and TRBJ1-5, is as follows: EAEVAQSPRYKITEKSQAVAFWCDPISGHATLYWYRQILGQGPELLVQFQDESVVDDSQLPKDRFSAERLKGVDSTLKIQPAELGDSAMYLCASSLRFLGRNQPQHFGDGTRLSIL.

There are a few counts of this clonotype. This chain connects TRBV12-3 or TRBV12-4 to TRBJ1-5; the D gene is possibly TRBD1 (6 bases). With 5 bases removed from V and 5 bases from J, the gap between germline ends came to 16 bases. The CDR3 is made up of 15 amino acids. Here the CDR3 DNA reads TGTGCCAGCAGTCAGGACAGCGCCGGAGATCAGCCCCAGCATTTT. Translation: CASSQDSAGDQPQHF.

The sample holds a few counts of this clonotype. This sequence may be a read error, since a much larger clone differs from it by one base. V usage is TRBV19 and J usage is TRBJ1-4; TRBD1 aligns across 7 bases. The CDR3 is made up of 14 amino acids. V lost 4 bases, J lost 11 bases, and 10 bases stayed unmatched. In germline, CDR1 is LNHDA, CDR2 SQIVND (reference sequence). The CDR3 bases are TGTGCCAGTAGTACCGCAGGGGGATTCGGGAAACTGTTTTTT. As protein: CASSTAGGFGKLFF. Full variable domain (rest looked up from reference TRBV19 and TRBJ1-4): DGGITQSPKYLFRKEGQNVTLSCEQNLNHDAMYWYRQDPGQGLRLIYYSQIVNDFQKGDIAEGYSVSREKKESFPLTVTSAQKNPTAFYLCASSTAGGFGKLFFGSGTQLSVL.

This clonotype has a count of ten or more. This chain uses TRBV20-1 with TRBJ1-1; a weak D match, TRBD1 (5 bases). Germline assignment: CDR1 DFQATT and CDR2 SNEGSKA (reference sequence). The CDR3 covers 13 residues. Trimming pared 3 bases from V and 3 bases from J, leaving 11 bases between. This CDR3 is CSAREDSYTEAFF. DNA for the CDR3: TGCAGTGCTAGGGAAGACAGTTACACTGAAGCTTTCTTT.

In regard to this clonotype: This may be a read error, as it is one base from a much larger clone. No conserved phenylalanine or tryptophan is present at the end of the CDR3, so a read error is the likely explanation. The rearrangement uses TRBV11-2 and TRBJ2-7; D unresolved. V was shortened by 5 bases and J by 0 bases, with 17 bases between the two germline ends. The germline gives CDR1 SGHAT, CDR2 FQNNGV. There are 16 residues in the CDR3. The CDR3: CASSHNPVEASYEQYL. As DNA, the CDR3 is TGTGCCAGCAGCCACAACCCCGTGGAAGCCTCCTACGAGCAGTACCTC.

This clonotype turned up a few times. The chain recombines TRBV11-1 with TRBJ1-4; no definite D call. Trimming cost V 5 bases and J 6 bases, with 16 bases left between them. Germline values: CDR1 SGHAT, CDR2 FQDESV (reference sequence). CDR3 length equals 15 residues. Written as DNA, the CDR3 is TGTGCCAGCAGCCCCAGCGGACGGAAAGATGAAAAACTGTTTTTT. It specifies CASSPSGRKDEKLFF. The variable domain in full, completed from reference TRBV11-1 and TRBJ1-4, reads EAEVAQSPRYKITEKSQAVAFWCDPISGHATLYWYRQILGQGPELLVQFQDESVVDDSQLPKDRFSAERLKGVDSTLKIQPAELGDSAMYLCASSPSGRKDEKLFFGSGTQLSVL.

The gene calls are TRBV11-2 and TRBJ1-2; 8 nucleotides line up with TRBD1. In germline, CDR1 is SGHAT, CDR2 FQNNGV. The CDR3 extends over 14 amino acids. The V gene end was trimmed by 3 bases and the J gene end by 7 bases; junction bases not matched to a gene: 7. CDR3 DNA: TGTGCCAGCAGCTTGACAGGGGATATAGGTGGCTACACCTTC. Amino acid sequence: CASSLTGDIGGYTF. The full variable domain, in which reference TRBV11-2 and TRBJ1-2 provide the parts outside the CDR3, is EAGVAQSPRYKIIEKRQSVAFWCNPISGHATLYWYQQILGQGPKLLIQFQNNGVVDDSQLPKDRFSAERLKGVDSTLKIQPAKLEDSAVYLCASSLTGDIGGYTFGSGTRLTVV.

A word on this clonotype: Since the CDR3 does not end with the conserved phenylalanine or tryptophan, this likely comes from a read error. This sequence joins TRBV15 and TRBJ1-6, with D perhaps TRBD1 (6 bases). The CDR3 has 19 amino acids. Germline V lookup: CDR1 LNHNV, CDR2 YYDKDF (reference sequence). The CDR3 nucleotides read TGTGCCACCAGCAGAGATTACGGGACACTAAGCTCCAATAATTCACCCCTCCACCTT. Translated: CATSRDYGTLSSNNSPLHL.

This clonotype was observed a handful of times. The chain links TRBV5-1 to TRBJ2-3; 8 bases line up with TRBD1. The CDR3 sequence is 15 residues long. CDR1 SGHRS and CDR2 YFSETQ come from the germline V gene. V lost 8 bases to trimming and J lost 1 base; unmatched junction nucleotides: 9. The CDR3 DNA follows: TGCGCCAGTAGACAGGGGACGGGCGGCACAGATACGCAGTATTTT. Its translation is CASRQGTGGTDTQYF.

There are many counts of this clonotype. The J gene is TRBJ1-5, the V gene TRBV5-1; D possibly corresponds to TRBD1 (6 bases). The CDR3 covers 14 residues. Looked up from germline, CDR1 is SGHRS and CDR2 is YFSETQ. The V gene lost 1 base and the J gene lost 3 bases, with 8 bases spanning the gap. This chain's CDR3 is CASSLTGNNQPQHF. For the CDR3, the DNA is TGCGCCAGCAGCTTGACAGGGAACAATCAGCCCCAGCATTTT.

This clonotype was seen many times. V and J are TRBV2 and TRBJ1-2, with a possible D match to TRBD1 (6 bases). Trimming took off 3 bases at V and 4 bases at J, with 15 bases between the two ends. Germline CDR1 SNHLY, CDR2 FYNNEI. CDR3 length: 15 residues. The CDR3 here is CASSDRETGAYGYTF. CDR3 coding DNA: TGTGCCAGCAGTGACCGGGAGACAGGTGCCTATGGCTACACCTTC.